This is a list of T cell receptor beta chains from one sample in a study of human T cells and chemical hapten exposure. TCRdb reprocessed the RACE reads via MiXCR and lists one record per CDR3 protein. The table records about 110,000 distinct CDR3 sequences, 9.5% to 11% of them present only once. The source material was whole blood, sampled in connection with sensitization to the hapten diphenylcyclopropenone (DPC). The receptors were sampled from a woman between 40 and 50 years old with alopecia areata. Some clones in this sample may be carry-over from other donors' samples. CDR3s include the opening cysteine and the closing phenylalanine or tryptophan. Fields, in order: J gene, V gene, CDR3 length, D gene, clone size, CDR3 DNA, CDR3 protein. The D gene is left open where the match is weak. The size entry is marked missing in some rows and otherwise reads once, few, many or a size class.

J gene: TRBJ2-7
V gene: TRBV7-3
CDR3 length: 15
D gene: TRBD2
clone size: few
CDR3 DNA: TGTGCCAGCAGCTTAGAACTAGCGGGCCCTTGGGAGCAGTACTTC
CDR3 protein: CASSLELAGPWEQYF

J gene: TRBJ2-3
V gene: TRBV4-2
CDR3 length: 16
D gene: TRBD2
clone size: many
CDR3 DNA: TGTGCCAGCAGCCAATCGTTAGCGGGCGGCACAGATACGCAGTATTTT
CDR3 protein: CASSQSLAGGTDTQYF

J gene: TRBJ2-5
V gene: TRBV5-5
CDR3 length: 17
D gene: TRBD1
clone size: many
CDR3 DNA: TGTGCCAGCAGCTTGGGGATGGGCAGGGGGCGGCAAGAGACCCAGTACTTC
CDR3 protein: CASSLGMGRGRQETQYF

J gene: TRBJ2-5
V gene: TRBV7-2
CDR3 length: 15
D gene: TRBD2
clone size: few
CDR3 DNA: TGTGCCAGCAGCTTGAGCGGGGGGCTCCAAGAGACCCAGTACTTC
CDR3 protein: CASSLSGGLQETQYF

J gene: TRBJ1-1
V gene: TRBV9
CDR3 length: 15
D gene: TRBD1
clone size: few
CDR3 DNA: TGTGCCAGCAGCGTAGGGGAGGGGGCCTACACTGAAGCTTTCTTT
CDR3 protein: CASSVGEGAYTEAFF

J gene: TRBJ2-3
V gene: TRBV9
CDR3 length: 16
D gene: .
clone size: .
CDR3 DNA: TGTGCCAGCAGCGTAGCCGGGGGAGAACTCGGGGGTACGCAGTATTTT
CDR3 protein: CASSVAGGELGGTQYF

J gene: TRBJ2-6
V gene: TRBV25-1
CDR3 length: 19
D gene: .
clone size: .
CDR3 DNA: TGTGCCAGCAGTGGATACACTGAGGGGGACCCCTCTGGGGCCAACGTCCTGACTTTC
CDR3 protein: CASSGYTEGDPSGANVLTF

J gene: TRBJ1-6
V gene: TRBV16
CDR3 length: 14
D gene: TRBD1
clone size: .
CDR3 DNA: TGTGCCAGCAGCCAGGGACAGCTAAATTCACCCCTCCACTTT
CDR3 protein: CASSQGQLNSPLHF

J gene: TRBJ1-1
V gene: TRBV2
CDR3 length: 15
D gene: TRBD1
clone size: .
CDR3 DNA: TGTGCCAGCAGCGGAGGCGGACAGGGGACCACTGAAGCTTTCTTT
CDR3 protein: CASSGGGQGTTEAFF

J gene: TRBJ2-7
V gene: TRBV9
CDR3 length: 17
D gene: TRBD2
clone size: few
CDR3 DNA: TGTGCCAGCAGCGTAAGTCCGGGAGGGACTAGCGGGGCGGAGCAGTACTTC
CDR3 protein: CASSVSPGGTSGAEQYF

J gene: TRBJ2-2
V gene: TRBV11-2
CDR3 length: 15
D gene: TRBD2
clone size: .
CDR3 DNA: TGTGTCACCCCCCTGCCGGGAGGGCCCACCGGGGAGCTGTTTTTT
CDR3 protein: CVTPLPGGPTGELFF

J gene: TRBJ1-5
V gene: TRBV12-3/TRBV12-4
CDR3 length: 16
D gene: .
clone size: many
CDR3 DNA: TGTGCCAGCAGTTCCAGCATTGGAGGTAGCAATCAGCCCCAGCATTTT
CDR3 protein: CASSSSIGGSNQPQHF

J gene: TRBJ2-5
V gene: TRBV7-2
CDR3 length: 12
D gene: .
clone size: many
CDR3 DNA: TGTGCCAGCAGTATGCTACAAGAGACCCAGTACTTC
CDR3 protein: CASSMLQETQYF

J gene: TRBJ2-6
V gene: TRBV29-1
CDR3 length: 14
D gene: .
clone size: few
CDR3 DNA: TGCAGCGTTGAAGGTCGGCCCGGGGCCAACGTCCTGACTTTC
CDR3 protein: CSVEGRPGANVLTF

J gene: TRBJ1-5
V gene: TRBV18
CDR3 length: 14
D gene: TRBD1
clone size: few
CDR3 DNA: TGTGCCAGCTCCCCGGACAGGGTCGGTCAGCCCCAGCATTTT
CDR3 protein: CASSPDRVGQPQHF

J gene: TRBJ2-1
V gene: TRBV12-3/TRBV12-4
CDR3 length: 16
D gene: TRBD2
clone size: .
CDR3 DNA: TGTGCCAGCAGTGGACTAGCGGGAGGGTCCTACAATGAGCAGTTCTTC
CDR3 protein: CASSGLAGGSYNEQFF

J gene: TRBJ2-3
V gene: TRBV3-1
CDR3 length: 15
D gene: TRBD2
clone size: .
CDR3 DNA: TGTGCCAGCAGCCAAGCGGCGGGGGGCCAGGATACGCAGTATTTT
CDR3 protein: CASSQAAGGQDTQYF

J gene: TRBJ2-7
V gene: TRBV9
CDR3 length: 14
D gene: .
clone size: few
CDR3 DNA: TGTGCCAGCAGCCCGGGTTTCATCACCTACGAGCAGTACTTC
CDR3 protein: CASSPGFITYEQYF

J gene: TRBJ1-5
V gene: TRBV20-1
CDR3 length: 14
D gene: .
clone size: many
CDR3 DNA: TGCAGTGCTAGCTGGGAGGTGGGCAATCAGCCCCAGCATTTT
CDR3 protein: CSASWEVGNQPQHF

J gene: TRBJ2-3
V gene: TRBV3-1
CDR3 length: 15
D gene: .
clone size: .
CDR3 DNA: TGTGCCAGCAGCCAACAGGGTCTCCCCACAGATACGCAGTATTTT
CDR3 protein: CASSQQGLPTDTQYF

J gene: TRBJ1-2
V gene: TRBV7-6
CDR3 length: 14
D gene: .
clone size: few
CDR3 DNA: TGTGCCAGCAGCCCGACCCCAGGGGACTATGGCTACACCTTC
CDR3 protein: CASSPTPGDYGYTF

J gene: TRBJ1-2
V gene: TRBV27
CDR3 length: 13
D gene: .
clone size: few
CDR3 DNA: TGTGCCAGCATGGCCCGGGAGGCCTATGGCTACACCTTC
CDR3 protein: CASMAREAYGYTF

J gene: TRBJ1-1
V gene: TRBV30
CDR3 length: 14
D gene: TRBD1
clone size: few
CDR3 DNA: TGTGCCTGGAGTTGGGGGACAGGAGCCACTGAAGCTTTCTTT
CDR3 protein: CAWSWGTGATEAFF

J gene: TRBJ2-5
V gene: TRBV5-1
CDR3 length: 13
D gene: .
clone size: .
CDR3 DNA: TGCGCCAGCAGCCCACAGGTCAAAGAGACCCAGTACTTC
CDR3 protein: CASSPQVKETQYF

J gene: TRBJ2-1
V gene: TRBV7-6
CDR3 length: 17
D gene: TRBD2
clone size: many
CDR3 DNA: TGTGCCAGCAGACCCACGTCCGGACTAGCGGGGGACAATGAGCAGTTCTTC
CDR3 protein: CASRPTSGLAGDNEQFF

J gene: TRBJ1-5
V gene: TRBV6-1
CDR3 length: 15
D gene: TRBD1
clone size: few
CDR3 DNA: TGTGCCAGCAGGGCTGAGGGGGCAAGCAATCAGCCCCAGCATTTT
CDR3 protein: CASRAEGASNQPQHF

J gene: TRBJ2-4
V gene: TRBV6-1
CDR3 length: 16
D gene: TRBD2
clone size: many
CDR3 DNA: TGTGCCAGCAGTGACGTAAGCGGGAACGCCAAAAACATTCAGTACTTC
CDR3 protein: CASSDVSGNAKNIQYF

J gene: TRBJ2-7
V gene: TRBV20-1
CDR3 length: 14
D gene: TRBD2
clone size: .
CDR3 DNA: TGCAGTGCTAGAGGGACTAGCGGGGGCACCCCGCAGTACTTC
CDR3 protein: CSARGTSGGTPQYF

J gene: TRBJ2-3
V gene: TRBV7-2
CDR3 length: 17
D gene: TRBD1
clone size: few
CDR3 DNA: TGTGCCAGCAGCTTAGGGGTGGGACAGGGGTTCACAGATACGCAGTATTTT
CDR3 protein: CASSLGVGQGFTDTQYF

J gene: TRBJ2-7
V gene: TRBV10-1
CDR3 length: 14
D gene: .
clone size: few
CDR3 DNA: TGCGCCAGCAGTGAGGACGGGATCCCCCACGAGCAGTACTTC
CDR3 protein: CASSEDGIPHEQYF

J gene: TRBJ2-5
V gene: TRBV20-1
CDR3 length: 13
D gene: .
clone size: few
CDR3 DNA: TGCAGTGCGTTATCCAGCGGCGCAGAGACCCAGTACTTC
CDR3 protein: CSALSSGAETQYF